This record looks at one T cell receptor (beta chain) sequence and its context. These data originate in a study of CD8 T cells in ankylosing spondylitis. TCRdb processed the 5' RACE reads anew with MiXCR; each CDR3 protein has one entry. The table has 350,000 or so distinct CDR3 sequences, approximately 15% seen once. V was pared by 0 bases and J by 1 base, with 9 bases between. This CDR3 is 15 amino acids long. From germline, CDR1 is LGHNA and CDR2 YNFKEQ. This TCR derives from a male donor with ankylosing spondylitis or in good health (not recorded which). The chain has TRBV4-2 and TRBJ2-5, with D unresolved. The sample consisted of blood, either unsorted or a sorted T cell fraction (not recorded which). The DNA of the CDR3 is TGTGCCAGCAGCCAAGATCTCAAGGGCCAAGAGACCCAGTACTTC. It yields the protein CASSQDLKGQETQYF.